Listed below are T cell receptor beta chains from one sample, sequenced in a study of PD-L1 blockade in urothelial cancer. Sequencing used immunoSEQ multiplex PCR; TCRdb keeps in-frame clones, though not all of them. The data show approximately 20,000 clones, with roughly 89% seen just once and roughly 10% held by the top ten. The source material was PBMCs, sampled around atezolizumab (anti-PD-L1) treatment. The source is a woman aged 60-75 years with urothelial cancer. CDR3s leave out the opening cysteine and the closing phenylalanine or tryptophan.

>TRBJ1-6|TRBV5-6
ASSPGTVHPNSPLH
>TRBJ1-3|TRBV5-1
ASSLGPQTTHYSGNTIY
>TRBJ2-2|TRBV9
ASSVGEAGKNTGELF
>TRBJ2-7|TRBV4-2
ASSQGGTTISEQY
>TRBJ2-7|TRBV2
ASRSAPGDYEQY
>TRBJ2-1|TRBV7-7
ASSYDRANEQF
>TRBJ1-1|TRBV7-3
ASSPWGGTNTEAF
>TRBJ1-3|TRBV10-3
AISESTRTDRGFGNTIY
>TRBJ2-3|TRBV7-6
ASSSLAASTDTQY
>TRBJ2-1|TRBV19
ASRLRGLLANEQF